This TCR beta chain was sequenced during a study of shared clonotypes between healthy human individuals (dated by TCRdb to the early 2020s). A note on the overall study: Three men and a couple of women, aged 18 to 49 years, made up the cohort. To increase sequencing depth and limit assay-specific biases, different laboratories used diverse techniques to prepare libraries and sequence TCR repertoires. Leukapheresis yielded between about 0.8 and 8.9 billion PBMCs per donor. For each donor, three plates each were used for CD4 naive and CD4 memory, two plates were used for CD8 naive, and one plate was used for CD8 memory. To estimate repertoire size and how much clonotype sharing occurs between individuals, the study deeply sequenced the blood TCR repertoires of 4 to 6 healthy adults.

TCR CDR3 regions were amplified from genomic DNA by multiplex PCR using the deep immunoSEQ assay. For each cell subset, the extracted genomic DNA was distributed evenly across all wells of several immunoSEQ 96-well plates, and each plate served as one replicate. For sorted subsets, around 200 ng genomic DNA, equal to 30,000 to 35,000 T cell genomes, was loaded into each replicate PCR. Purified libraries were quantified with a Qubit 3.0 fluorometer, sized on a Bioanalyzer 2100, and re-quantified with the KAPA Library Quantification kit. Each immunoSEQ 96-well plate was sequenced on its own single-read 150-cycle Illumina NextSeq 550 flow cell. For the original study's pipeline: The immunoSEQ output contained only junctional sequences without quality scores, so filtering could not match that applied to full-length reads. Sequences were annotated with PyIR, a Python wrapper for IgBLAST v1.9, and V/J genes and CDR3 were assigned using IMGT germline references. Any read was removed if the V/J assignment was weak (E-value above 1e-6), the CDR3 was missing, or the read contained stop codons, out-of-frame junctions, or ambiguous translated residues. V3J clonotypes were defined as sequences sharing the same inferred V gene, J gene, and CDR3 amino acid sequence. Percentage overlap between repertoires was calculated by dividing the number of shared unique clonotypes by the size of the smaller repertoire. Richness of each repertoire was evaluated using RTK rarefaction, the Chao1 estimator, and Recon v2.1 estimates of unobserved clonotypes. OLGA was used to compute generation probabilities for all TCRbeta clonotypes that the gDNA method yielded from a handful of donors. TCRdb stores this immuneACCESS table with in-frame sequences only. Part of the clones is absent; in the studies checked, under half of the shortfall reflects unresolved V genes, and no reason is known for the rest. V and J calls and clone size follow that table, whereas D and trimming were derived from the DNA. The sample includes approximately 2.5 million clones, with roughly 93% observed a single time. 0.36% of the sample rests with the top ten.

V loses 4 bases, J loses 3 bases, and the germline ends lie 9 bases apart. CDR1 and CDR2, looked up from the germline V gene (reference sequence), are GTSNPN and SVGIG. From the cysteine up to the phenylalanine, the CDR3 has a length of 12 residues. The read is trimmed to its CDR3 DNA, 36 bases read in frame from base 1. The donors were healthy, HIV-negative adults who had no recently reported acute infections or vaccinations. Every donor was a Caucasian adult residing in Nashville, Tennessee, USA. CD4+ T cells were enriched through magnetic negative selection, after which naive cells were positively selected on CD45RA and the remaining negative fraction served as the memory subset. Blood was obtained by leukapheresis, after which PBMCs were separated by Ficoll-Histopaque density gradient centrifugation and cryopreserved in liquid nitrogen vapor phase. Analytical flow cytometry was used to check the purity and quantity of every magnetically sorted T cell population. Genomic DNA was isolated from every sorted fraction and measured by UV absorbance on a Nanodrop 2000c.

About this clone itself: Its cognate antigen has yet to be identified. No base qualities exist here, and no much larger clone lies one base off it.

Results and caveats for the whole study, not just this receptor: Because the study included only a small number of donors, the genetic and exposure-history diversity represented was limited. When a few donors were compared, the shared fraction of clonotypes was 5% to 6.5% for naive CD4, about 4% for naive CD8, 2% to 2.5% for memory CD4, and around 0.37% for memory CD8. Even with the large sequencing depth, rarefaction of the sorted-subset datasets indicated that sequencing was incomplete. Naive subsets generally had larger estimated clonotype richness than memory subsets. Compared with non-shared clonotypes, clonotypes shared by all four sorted-subset donors had higher generation probabilities. Pairwise subsampling led to the expectation that sequencing depth would affect the degree of clonotype sharing among donors. Only blood was sampled, and tissue TCR repertoires likely differ from those in blood.

This receptor was taken from a man aged 18 to 30 in good health. Some clones in this sample may be carry-over from other donors' samples. The material sequenced was naive CD4+ T cells from PBMCs. The cell subset or site label corresponds to: CD45RA+ positively selected. The V gene is TRBV30 and the J gene is TRBJ1-2; no D segment can be confidently identified. The CDR3 here reads CAWTVGYYGYTF. The bases read TGTGCCTGGACGGTGGGGTACTATGGCTACACCTTC.